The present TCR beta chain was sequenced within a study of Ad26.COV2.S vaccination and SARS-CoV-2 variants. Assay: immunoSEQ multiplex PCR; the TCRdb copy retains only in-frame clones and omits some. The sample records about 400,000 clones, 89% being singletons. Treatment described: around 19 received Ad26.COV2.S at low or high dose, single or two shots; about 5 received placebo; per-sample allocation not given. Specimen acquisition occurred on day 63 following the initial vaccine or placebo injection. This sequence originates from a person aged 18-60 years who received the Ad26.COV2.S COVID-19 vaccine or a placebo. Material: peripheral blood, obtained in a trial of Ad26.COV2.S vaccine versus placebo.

DNA of the CDR3: TGTGCCAGCTCACCTATGGCGGGAGGGCCGACAGATACGCAGTATTTT. Protein product: CASSPMAGGPTDTQYF. The V gene is TRBV18, the J gene TRBJ2-3, with 9 bases identical to TRBD2. The germline V gene encodes CDR1 KGHSH and CDR2 LQKENI. The CDR3 has 16 amino acids. Trimming took 3 bases from V and 3 from J; bases not matched to a gene: 7.